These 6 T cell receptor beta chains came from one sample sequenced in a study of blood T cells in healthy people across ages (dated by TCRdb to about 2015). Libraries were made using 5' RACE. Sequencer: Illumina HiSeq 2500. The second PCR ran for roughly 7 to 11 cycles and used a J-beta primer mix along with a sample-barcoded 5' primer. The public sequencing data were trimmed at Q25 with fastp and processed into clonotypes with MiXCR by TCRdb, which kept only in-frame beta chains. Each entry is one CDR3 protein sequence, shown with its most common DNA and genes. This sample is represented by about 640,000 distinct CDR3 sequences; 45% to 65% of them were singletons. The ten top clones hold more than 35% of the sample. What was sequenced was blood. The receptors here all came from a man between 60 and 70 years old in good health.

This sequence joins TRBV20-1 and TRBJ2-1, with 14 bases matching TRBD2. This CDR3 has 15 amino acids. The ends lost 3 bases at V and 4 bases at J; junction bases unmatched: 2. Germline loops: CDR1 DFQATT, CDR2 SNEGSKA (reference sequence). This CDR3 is CSARGLAGDYNEQFF. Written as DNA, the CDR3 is TGCAGTGCTAGGGGACTAGCGGGAGATTACAATGAGCAGTTCTTC.

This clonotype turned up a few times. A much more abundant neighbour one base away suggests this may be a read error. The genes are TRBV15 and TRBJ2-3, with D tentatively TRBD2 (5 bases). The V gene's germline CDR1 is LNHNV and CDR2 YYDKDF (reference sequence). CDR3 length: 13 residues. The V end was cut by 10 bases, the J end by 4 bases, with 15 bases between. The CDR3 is CAIGEQVADTQYF. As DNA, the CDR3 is TGTGCCATCGGGGAGCAGGTTGCAGATACGCAGTATTTT.

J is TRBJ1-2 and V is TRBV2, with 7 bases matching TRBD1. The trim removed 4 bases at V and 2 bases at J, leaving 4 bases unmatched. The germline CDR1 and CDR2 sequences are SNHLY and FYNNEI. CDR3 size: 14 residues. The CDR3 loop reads CASSADRRNYGYTF. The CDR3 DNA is TGTGCCAGCAGTGCGGACAGGAGAAACTATGGCTACACCTTC. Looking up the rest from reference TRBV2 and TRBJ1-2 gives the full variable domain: EPEVTQTPSHQVTQMGQEVILRCVPISNHLYFYWYRQILGQKVEFLVSFYNNEISEKSEIFDDQFSVERPDGSNFTLKIRSTKLEDSAMYFCASSADRRNYGYTFGSGTRLTVV.

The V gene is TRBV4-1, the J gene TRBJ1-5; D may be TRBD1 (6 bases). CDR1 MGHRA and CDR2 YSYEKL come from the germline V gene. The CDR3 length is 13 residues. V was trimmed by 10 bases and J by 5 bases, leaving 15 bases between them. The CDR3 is CAIPDSPHQPQHF. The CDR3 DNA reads TGCGCCATCCCGGACAGCCCGCATCAGCCCCAGCATTTT.

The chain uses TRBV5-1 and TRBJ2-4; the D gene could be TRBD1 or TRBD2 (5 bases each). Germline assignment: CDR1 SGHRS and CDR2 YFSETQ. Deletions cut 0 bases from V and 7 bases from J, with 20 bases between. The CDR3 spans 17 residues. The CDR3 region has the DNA TGCGCCAGCAGCTTGGGGGGTGGGACCCCAATTGCGAACATTCAGTACTTC. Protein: CASSLGGGTPIANIQYF.

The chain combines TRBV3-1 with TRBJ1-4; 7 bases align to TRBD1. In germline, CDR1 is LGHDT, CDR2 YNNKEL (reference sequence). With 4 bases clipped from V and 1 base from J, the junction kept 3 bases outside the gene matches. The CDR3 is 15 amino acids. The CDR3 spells CASSRGDRTNEKLFF. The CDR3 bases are TGTGCCAGCAGCCGGGGGGACAGAACTAATGAAAAACTGTTTTTT.